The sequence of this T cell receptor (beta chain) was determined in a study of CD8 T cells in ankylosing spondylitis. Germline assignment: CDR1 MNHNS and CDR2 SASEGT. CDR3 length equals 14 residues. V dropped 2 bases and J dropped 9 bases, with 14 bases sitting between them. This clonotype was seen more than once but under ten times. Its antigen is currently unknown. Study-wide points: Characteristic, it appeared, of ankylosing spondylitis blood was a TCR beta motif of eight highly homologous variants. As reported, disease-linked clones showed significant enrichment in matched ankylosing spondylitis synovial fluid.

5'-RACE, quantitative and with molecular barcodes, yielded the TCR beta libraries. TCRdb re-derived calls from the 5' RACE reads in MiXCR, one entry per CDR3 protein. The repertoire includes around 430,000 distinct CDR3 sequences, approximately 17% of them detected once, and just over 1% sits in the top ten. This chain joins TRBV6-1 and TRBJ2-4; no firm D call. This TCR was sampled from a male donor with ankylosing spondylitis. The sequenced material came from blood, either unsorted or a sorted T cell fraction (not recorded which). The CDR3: CASSESWKAGIQYF. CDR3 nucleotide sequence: TGTGCCAGCAGTGAATCGTGGAAAGCAGGCATTCAGTACTTC.